The rows below give T cell receptor beta chains drawn from one sample of a study of shared clonotypes between healthy human individuals. TCRdb's copy holds only in-frame clones and misses some; the assay was immunoSEQ multiplex PCR. The sample has approximately 2.1 million clones, approximately 95% seen once. The sequencing sample was made of naive CD4+ T cells from PBMCs. The source is a man between 18 and 35 years old in good health. Some clones in this sample may be carry-over from other donors' samples. CDR3s include the opening cysteine and the closing phenylalanine or tryptophan. The D gene is left open where the match is weak. For some rows the clone size is stated as once, few or many, or as a class when expanded; others skip it.

j_gene | v_gene | d_gene | abundance | CDR3aa | CDR3nt
TRBJ2-7 | TRBV6-1 | TRBD2 | - | CASSFPGLGEQYF | TGTGCCAGCAGTTTTCCGGGACTAGGGGAGCAGTACTTC
TRBJ2-1 | TRBV18 | TRBD1 | once | CASSPRLLGTGSYNEQFF | TGTGCCAGCTCACCGCGGCTTTTGGGGACAGGATCCTACAATGAGCAGTTCTTC
TRBJ2-7 | TRBV7-2 | TRBD2 | - | CASSLAGTSYEQYF | TGTGCCAGCAGCCTAGCGGGTACCTCCTACGAGCAGTACTTC
TRBJ2-3 | TRBV11-3 | - | - | CASSLTPGTSTDTQYF | TGTGCCAGCAGCTTAACCCCGGGGACTAGCACAGATACGCAGTATTTT
TRBJ2-6 | TRBV9 | - | - | CASSVARGDSNVLTF | TGTGCCAGCAGCGTAGCTAGGGGGGACTCCAACGTCCTGACTTTC
TRBJ1-1 | TRBV5-4 | - | - | CASSRPRLGDGAEAFF | TGTGCCAGCAGCCGACCGAGGTTGGGGGACGGGGCTGAAGCTTTCTTT
TRBJ2-7 | TRBV19 | TRBD2 | - | CASTSGPGYEQYF | TGTGCCAGTACTAGCGGCCCGGGGTACGAGCAGTACTTC
TRBJ1-5 | TRBV19 | - | - | CASSPRATVYQPQHF | TGTGCCAGTAGTCCAAGAGCGACAGTCTATCAGCCCCAGCATTTT
TRBJ2-7 | TRBV5-6 | - | - | CASSLRGLATYEQYF | TGTGCCAGCAGCTTGAGGGGACTGGCGACCTACGAGCAGTACTTC
TRBJ2-3 | TRBV11-2 | TRBD1 | - | CASSFDRGPTDTQYF | TGTGCCAGCAGCTTCGACAGGGGGCCCACAGATACGCAGTATTTT
TRBJ2-7 | TRBV9 | - | - | CASSTTLGVAFSEQYF | TGTGCCAGCAGCACAACCCTTGGAGTGGCTTTCTCCGAGCAGTACTTC
TRBJ1-1 | TRBV9 | - | - | CASSVSDRWAEAFF | TGTGCCAGCAGCGTAAGTGATCGGTGGGCTGAAGCTTTCTTT
TRBJ1-5 | TRBV30 | TRBD1 | - | CASSPPGTGSFPQPQHF | TGTGCCTCAAGTCCCCCCGGGACAGGGTCCTTTCCTCAGCCCCAGCATTTT
TRBJ2-2 | TRBV7-2 | TRBD2 | - | CASSFRTSAGELFF | TGTGCCAGCAGCTTCCGGACTAGTGCCGGGGAGCTGTTTTTT
TRBJ2-1 | TRBV5-4 | TRBD2 | - | CASSSGLAADSYNEQFF | TGTGCCAGCAGCTCGGGACTAGCAGCAGACTCCTACAATGAGCAGTTCTTC
TRBJ1-2 | TRBV5-6 | - | - | CASSLGGINYGYTF | TGTGCCAGCAGCTTGGGGGGGATTAACTATGGCTACACCTTC
TRBJ1-5 | TRBV10-3 | - | - | CAISDGGNQPQHF | TGTGCCATCAGTGATGGAGGCAATCAGCCCCAGCATTTT
TRBJ2-3 | TRBV7-8 | - | - | CACHRRADTQYF | TGTGCCTGCCACCGGAGGGCGGATACGCAGTATTTT
TRBJ1-1 | TRBV28 | - | few | CASTPTVNTEAFF | TGTGCCAGCACCCCAACAGTGAACACTGAAGCTTTCTTT
TRBJ2-6 | TRBV6-6 | - | once | CASLGGLGANVLTF | TGTGCCAGCCTTGGGGGGCTCGGGGCCAACGTCCTGACTTTC
TRBJ2-3 | TRBV25-1 | TRBD1 | - | CASSEGTATDTQYF | TGTGCCAGCAGTGAGGGGACAGCCACAGATACGCAGTATTTT
TRBJ1-2 | TRBV9 | - | - | CASSVVTAPYGYTF | TGTGCCAGCAGCGTAGTGACGGCCCCCTATGGCTACACCTTC
TRBJ2-3 | TRBV19 | TRBD2 | - | CATSFSGGSTDTQYF | TGTGCGACGTCTTTTTCGGGGGGGAGCACAGATACGCAGTATTTT
TRBJ2-3 | TRBV4-1 | - | - | CASSQATRAGGFTDTQYF | TGCGCCAGCAGCCAAGCGACCCGGGCAGGGGGGTTCACAGATACGCAGTATTTT
TRBJ1-2 | TRBV5-1 | - | once | CASSLAGASPSYGYTF | TGCGCCAGCAGCTTGGCCGGGGCGTCTCCTTCCTATGGCTACACCTTC
TRBJ1-6 | TRBV25-1 | - | - | CASSGQSSSYNSPLHF | TGTGCCAGCAGTGGACAGTCAAGCTCCTATAATTCACCCCTCCACTTT
TRBJ2-5 | TRBV14 | - | - | CASSLGPNQETQYF | TGTGCCAGCAGCCTAGGACCAAACCAAGAGACCCAGTACTTC
TRBJ1-1 | TRBV7-8 | - | - | CASSLNFRETEAFF | TGTGCCAGCAGCTTAAATTTCAGGGAGACTGAAGCTTTCTTT
TRBJ2-5 | TRBV5-4 | - | - | CASRPNYGASETQYF | TGTGCCAGCAGACCTAATTACGGGGCTTCAGAGACCCAGTACTTC
TRBJ1-4 | TRBV5-1 | TRBD1 | - | CASSLTGTGGVGNEKLFF | TGCGCCAGCAGCTTGACCGGGACAGGGGGCGTTGGTAATGAAAAACTGTTTTTT
TRBJ1-5 | TRBV5-6 | - | few | CASTIGGAWSNQPQHF | TGTGCCAGCACTATCGGGGGGGCTTGGAGCAATCAGCCCCAGCATTTT
TRBJ1-4 | TRBV5-1 | - | - | CASSLEGTGSEKLFF | TGCGCCAGCAGCTTGGAGGGGACGGGGAGTGAAAAACTGTTTTTT
TRBJ1-2 | TRBV4-2 | - | - | CASSQQTLSGSGGYTF | TGTGCCAGCAGCCAACAGACCCTGTCGGGGTCGGGAGGCTACACCTTC
TRBJ1-2 | TRBV5-4 | TRBD1 | - | CASSLGQGSWGYGYTF | TGTGCCAGCAGCTTAGGACAGGGGTCGTGGGGCTATGGCTACACCTTC
TRBJ2-3 | TRBV29-1 | - | once | CSVWPEGTDTQYF | TGCAGCGTTTGGCCCGAGGGCACAGATACGCAGTATTTT
TRBJ1-2 | TRBV11-2 | - | - | CASSQQNSYGYTF | TGTGCCAGCAGCCAACAGAACAGCTATGGCTACACCTTC
TRBJ2-7 | TRBV11-2 | TRBD1 | - | CASSRERDRGIDEQYF | TGTGCCAGCAGCCGAGAACGGGACAGGGGTATCGACGAGCAGTACTTC
TRBJ2-2 | TRBV9 | - | - | CASSVAASNTGELFF | TGTGCCAGCAGCGTAGCGGCTTCGAACACCGGGGAGCTGTTTTTT
TRBJ2-5 | TRBV7-2 | - | - | CASSLASQETQYF | TGTGCCAGCAGCTTAGCGTCACAAGAGACCCAGTACTTC
TRBJ1-2 | TRBV30 | - | - | CAWAHGTGRGYTF | TGTGCCTGGGCCCACGGGACGGGACGGGGCTACACCTTC
TRBJ1-5 | TRBV9 | TRBD1 | - | CASSRTGDNQPQHF | TGTGCCAGCAGCCGGACAGGCGACAATCAGCCCCAGCATTTT
TRBJ1-2 | TRBV25-1 | - | - | CASSESGGLGYGYTF | TGTGCCAGCAGTGAATCTGGGGGGCTCGGCTATGGCTACACCTTC
TRBJ2-2 | TRBV4-1 | TRBD2 | - | CASSQGIAGAFGELFF | TGCGCCAGCAGCCAAGGGATAGCGGGAGCATTCGGGGAGCTGTTTTTT
TRBJ1-3 | TRBV19 | - | - | CASRISWGTGNTIYF | TGTGCCAGTCGGATATCGTGGGGAACTGGAAACACCATATATTTT
TRBJ1-4 | TRBV5-1 | TRBD1 | - | CASSPGQGATNEKLFF | TGCGCCAGCAGCCCTGGACAGGGAGCAACTAATGAAAAACTGTTTTTT
TRBJ2-3 | TRBV7-8 | - | - | CASSTTARGATSTDTQYF | TGTGCCAGCAGCACAACCGCGAGGGGGGCGACTAGCACAGATACGCAGTATTTT
TRBJ2-1 | TRBV5-4 | TRBD2 | - | CASSLLAGAENEQFF | TGTGCCAGCAGCTTGCTAGCGGGGGCAGAGAATGAGCAGTTCTTC
TRBJ2-5 | TRBV11-2 | - | - | CASSLEITLETQYF | TGTGCCAGCAGCTTGGAGATTACGTTGGAGACCCAGTACTTC
TRBJ2-3 | TRBV28 | TRBD2 | - | CASSTLTGTSLYF | TGTGCCAGCAGTACCCTAACCGGGACTAGTTTGTATTTT
TRBJ2-1 | TRBV5-1 | - | - | CASSLGTYSYNEQFF | TGCGCCAGCAGCTTGGGGACTTACTCCTACAATGAGCAGTTCTTC
TRBJ1-1 | TRBV29-1 | - | few | CSVMAGQIEAFF | TGCAGCGTCATGGCAGGGCAGATTGAAGCTTTCTTT
TRBJ1-5 | TRBV28 | - | once | CASSPRGYSNQPQHF | TGTGCCAGCAGTCCCCGGGGATATAGCAATCAGCCCCAGCATTTT
TRBJ1-1 | TRBV29-1 | - | - | CSVTGRAWNTEAFF | TGCAGCGTCACAGGACGGGCCTGGAACACTGAAGCTTTCTTT